This T cell receptor (beta chain) was profiled in a study of graft-versus-host responses after intestinal transplantation. Study-level background: Recipients were all induced with anti-thymocyte globulin, then given tacrolimus and steroids for 2 to 4 years.

The CDR3 spans 16 residues. About this clone itself: Other nucleotide sequences from this sample produce the same CDR3.

Libraries were prepared by immunoSEQ multiplex PCR; TCRdb keeps only in-frame clonotypes and omits some of them. Among some 40,000 clones listed, under 95% were seen once. The sample here was PBMCs, taken 314 days after intestinal transplant. The gene calls are TRBV21-1 and TRBJ2-1; TRBD2, the D gene given by the table, was not confirmed from the DNA. TRBV21-1 has pseudogene status. The TCR comes from a human patient who received an intestinal transplant, so some T cells may come from the graft donor. CDR3 sequence (DNA): TGTGCTAGCAGCTCTCCCGGAGGTAGCTCCTACAATGAGCAGTTCTTC. This codes for CASSSPGGSSYNEQFF.